This TCR beta chain derives from a study of T cells after posttransplantation cyclophosphamide. This clone was found many times. Its antigen is not known. Sequencing used immunoSEQ multiplex PCR; TCRdb keeps in-frame clones, though not all of them. The table lists about 33,000 clones, with no singletons. Study findings and constraints: TRB overlap between skin or GI tissue T cells and blood was limited.

The TCR originated in a girl aged 10-17 years in good health, CMV-negative, and a related stem cell transplant donor. Sequences were obtained from PBMCs.

The CDR3 DNA reads as TGCGCCAGCAGCCAGAGACCCCTAGCGGCCATCTACGAGCAGTACTTC. Protein product: CASSQRPLAAIYEQYF. The chain couples TRBV4-3 to TRBJ2-7, with TRBD2 identical over 7 bases. Trimming took 3 bases from V and 3 from J; bases not matched to a gene: 11. Germline values: CDR1 LGHNA, CDR2 YSLEER. The CDR3 extends over 16 amino acids.